Shown below are 7 T cell receptor beta chains from a single sample sequenced in a study of cytomegalovirus exposure and HLA in healthy donors. 13 Jbeta primers and 60 Vbeta primers were used for the PCR. Sequencing was performed with immunoSEQ multiplex PCR; in TCRdb, only in-frame clones are kept and a portion is missing. The repertoire holds some 140,000 clones, 75% to 85% seen once, with roughly 5.3% in the top ten. The sample was PBMCs. Every receptor here comes from a woman in her thirties or forties in good health and CMV-seropositive.

V is TRBV30 and J is TRBJ2-2, with a possible D match to TRBD1 (5 bases). Germline lookup yields CDR1 GTSNPN and CDR2 SVGIG (reference sequence). Trimming stripped 4 bases from V and 6 bases from J, with 9 bases between. The CDR3 covers 12 residues. The CDR3, as DNA: TGTGCCTGGAACCCGACAGCCGGGGAGCTGTTTTTT. As protein: CAWNPTAGELFF.

With regard to this clone: Different DNA sequences within this sample yield the same CDR3. V gene TRBV6-5 combines with J gene TRBJ1-2; the match to TRBD1 covers 9 bases. CDR3 length equals 14 residues. V lost 6 bases to trimming and J lost 8 bases; unmatched junction nucleotides: 10. Germline CDR1 MNHEY, CDR2 SVGAGI. CDR3 in amino acids: CASRATGTGNGYTF. The CDR3 DNA is TGTGCCAGCAGAGCGACCGGGACAGGGAACGGCTACACCTTC.

This rearrangement joins TRBV27 to TRBJ2-7, with D perhaps TRBD1 (6 bases). CDR3 size: 16 residues. Germline-derived CDR1 and CDR2 are MNHEY and SMNVEV (reference sequence). V lost 3 bases to trimming and J lost 2 bases, with 17 bases between them. The CDR3 region has the DNA TGTGCCAGCAGTTTCCAGACAGGACCACACCCCTACGAGCAGTACTTC. This sequence encodes CASSFQTGPHPYEQYF.

The V gene is TRBV15, the J gene TRBJ2-2; 10 nucleotides match TRBD1. Looked up from germline, CDR1 is LNHNV and CDR2 is YYDKDF (reference sequence). The CDR3 sequence is 16 residues long. Trimming removed 3 bases from V and 7 bases from J; junction bases left unmatched: 8. The CDR3 DNA follows: TGTGCCACCAGCAGCCTCGGGACAGGGGATAGCGGGGAGCTGTTTTTT. Protein: CATSSLGTGDSGELFF.

The rearrangement joins TRBV6-1 to TRBJ2-7, with 11 bases identical to TRBD2. This CDR3 comprises 15 residues. Germline assignment: CDR1 MNHNS and CDR2 SASEGT. With 1 base clipped from V and 3 bases from J, the junction kept 2 bases outside the gene matches. The CDR3 coding sequence is TGTGCCAGCAGTGAAGTGGGGACTAGCGGCTACGAGCAGTACTTC. Translation gives CASSEVGTSGYEQYF.

Written as DNA, the CDR3 is TGTGCCAGCAGCTCGGGGGGCGGGAGCACAGATACGCAGTATTTT. Its protein product is CASSSGGGSTDTQYF. The chain employs TRBV7-3 and TRBJ2-3; D perhaps matches TRBD2 (7 bases). Germline CDR1 SGHTA, CDR2 FQGTGA. This CDR3 contains 15 residues. Trimming cost V 4 bases and J 0 bases, with 11 bases left between them.

Here the CDR3 reads CASSLGGVRNEQFF. DNA for the CDR3: TGTGCCAGCAGCTTGGGCGGGGTCCGCAATGAGCAGTTCTTC. The gene calls are TRBV11-2 and TRBJ2-1; maybe TRBD2 (6 bases). This CDR3 is built from 14 residues. Trimming shortened V by 3 bases and J by 6 bases, and 12 bases separated the two germline ends. Germline CDR1 SGHAT, CDR2 FQNNGV.